This TCR beta chain was captured in a study of immune heterogeneity within non-small cell lung tumors. A note on this clonotype: As yet, its antigen is unknown. The junction and the germline gene differ at one end; a read error may be behind it.

The study, taken as a whole, reports: Identical dominant CDR3 beta clonotypes recurred across a patient's tumor sites, together with site-unique high-frequency clones. Most high-frequency T-cell receptor beta clonotypes were specific to a single patient.

Multiplex PCR amplified TCR beta CDR3 with 32 V and 13 J primers. A single record per CDR3 protein comes from TCRdb applying MiXCR to the multiplex PCR reads. The sample contains 3,100 or so distinct CDR3 sequences, roughly a sixth of which appear only once. At 600 ng per sample, bulk tumor genomic DNA provided the template. Collection of several biopsies per primary tumor, spaced far apart, took place during surgery. The patients were newly diagnosed with non-small cell lung cancer, had not been treated, and had curative surgery. This CDR3 has 20 residues. CDR1 is MGHRA, CDR2 YSYEKL, per germline. The TCR sequence derives from a man in his fifties with non-small cell lung cancer. Sequenced: lung tumor tissue. J is TRBJ1-2 and V is TRBV4-1; D uncertain. The CDR3: CANSQPRAGSHQINIYGYTF. The CDR3 DNA follows: TGCGCCAACAGCCAACCTAGGGCGGGGTCCCATCAGATCAACATCTATGGCTACACCTTC.